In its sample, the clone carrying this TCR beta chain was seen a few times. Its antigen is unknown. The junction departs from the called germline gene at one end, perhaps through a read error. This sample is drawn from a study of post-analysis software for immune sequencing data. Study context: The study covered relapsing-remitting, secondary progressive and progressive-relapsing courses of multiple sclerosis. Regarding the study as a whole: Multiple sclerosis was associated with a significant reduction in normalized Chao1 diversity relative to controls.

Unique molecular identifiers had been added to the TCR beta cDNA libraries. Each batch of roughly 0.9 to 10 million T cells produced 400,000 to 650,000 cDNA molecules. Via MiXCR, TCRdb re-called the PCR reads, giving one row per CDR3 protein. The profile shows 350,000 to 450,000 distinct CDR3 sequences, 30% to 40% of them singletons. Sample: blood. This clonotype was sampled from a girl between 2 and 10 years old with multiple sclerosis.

The CDR3 nucleotides are TGTGCCAACAGCCCTCCCCCCGGGACAGGATACAATGAGCAGTTCTTC. Encoded protein: CANSPPPGTGYNEQFF. V and J are TRBV9 and TRBJ2-1, with 8 bases matching TRBD1. From germline, CDR1 is SGDLS and CDR2 YYNGEE. CDR3 size: 16 residues. The whole variable domain, filled in from reference TRBV9 and TRBJ2-1, reads DSGVTQTPKHLITATGQRVTLRCSPRSGDLSVYWYQQSLDQGLQFLIQYYNGEERAKGNILERFSAQQFPDLHSELNLSSLELGDSALYFCANSPPPGTGYNEQFFGPGTRLTVL.